This T cell receptor beta chain was sequenced for a study of cytomegalovirus exposure and HLA in healthy donors. This clone occurred a few times. PCR used 60 Vbeta primers and 13 Jbeta primers. As handled by the study authors: An analysis performed later counted 73 million or so unique TCR beta chains (approximately 10 million of them shared). Repertoires were generated with immunoSEQ multiplex PCR, while TCRdb's copy carries only in-frame clones and drops some. The V and J calls and clone size are taken from that table; D and trimming were inferred from the DNA. Here the sample spans over 95,000 clones, 82% being singletons. Trimming removed 6 bases at V and 1 base at J, with 15 bases between. Germline V CDR1 and CDR2: SQVTM, ANQGSEA. This CDR3 comprises 14 residues.

The receptor's source is a woman aged 18-29 years in good health and CMV-seronegative. The sequenced sample consisted of PBMCs. The chain combines TRBV29-1 with TRBJ1-1; a possible D gene is TRBD1 (6 bases). The CDR3 sequence: CSVGLDSSNTEAFF. As DNA, the CDR3 is TGCAGCGTGGGGCTGGACAGCTCGAACACTGAAGCTTTCTTT.